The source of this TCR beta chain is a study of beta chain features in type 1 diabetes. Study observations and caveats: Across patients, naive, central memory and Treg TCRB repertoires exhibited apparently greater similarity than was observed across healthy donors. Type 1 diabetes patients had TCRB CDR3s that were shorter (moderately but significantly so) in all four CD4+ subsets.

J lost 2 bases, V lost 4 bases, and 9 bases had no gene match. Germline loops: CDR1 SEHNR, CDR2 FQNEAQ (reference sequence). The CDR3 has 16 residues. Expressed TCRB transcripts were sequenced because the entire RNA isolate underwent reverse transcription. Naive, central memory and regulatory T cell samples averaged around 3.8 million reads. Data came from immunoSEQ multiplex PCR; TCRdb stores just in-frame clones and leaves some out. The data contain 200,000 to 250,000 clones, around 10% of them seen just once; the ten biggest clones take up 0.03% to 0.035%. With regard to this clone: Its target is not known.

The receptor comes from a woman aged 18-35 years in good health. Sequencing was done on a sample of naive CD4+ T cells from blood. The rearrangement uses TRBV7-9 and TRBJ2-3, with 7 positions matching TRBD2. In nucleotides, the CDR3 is TGTGCCAGCAGCTCCGAGCGGGACCAATACACAGATACGCAGTATTTT. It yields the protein CASSSERDQYTDTQYF.